This T cell receptor (beta chain) was profiled in a study of a mutant IDH1 vaccine in newly diagnosed glioma. Looking at the study overall: Treated patients had a mean age of approximately 40 years and a roughly 60% male, about 38% female split. Therapy received beforehand was radiotherapy, temozolomide, or both, with most patients given both.

Comment on this clone: Its antigen is as yet unknown.

The method was immunoSEQ multiplex PCR; TCRdb's version includes in-frame clones alone and lacks a portion of them. The table has over 40,000 clones, approximately 92% seen once. From germline, CDR1 is SGHNT and CDR2 YYREEE (reference sequence). Unmatched junction bases numbered 7, after V lost 5 bases and J lost 3 bases. The CDR3 runs to 15 residues. Time point meaning: week 35, safety follow-up. In every dose of vaccine, 300 ug of mutant IDH1 20-mer peptide was given alongside topical imiquimod. The patients were given eight vaccinations, one each in weeks 1, 3, 5, 7, 11, 15, 19 and 23. The source of this sequence is a middle-aged man with glioma. This chain uses TRBV5-4 with TRBJ2-3; 9 nucleotides agree with TRBD2. The source was PBMCs, collected from a glioma patient whose treatment included an IDH1 peptide vaccine. CDR3 coding DNA: TGTGCCAGCAGTTCGCTAGCGGGGTGGACAGATACGCAGTATTTT. Protein: CASSSLAGWTDTQYF.